The source of this T cell receptor beta chain is a study of response to subunit inactivated influenza vaccine. Points from the study as a whole: It was suggested by the authors that few new T cells are recruited by each seasonal influenza vaccination.

One entry per CDR3 protein results from TCRdb running MiXCR on the RT-PCR reads. Of 500,000 to 600,000 distinct CDR3 sequences listed, approximately 12% are singletons. In regard to this clonotype: The antigen is unknown.

V was clipped by 2 bases and J by 8 bases; unmatched bases: 14. The V gene's germline CDR1 is MNHEY and CDR2 SMNVEV (reference sequence). The CDR3 has 17 amino acids. The V and J genes are TRBV27 and TRBJ2-3; 9 positions match TRBD2. The source material was PBMCs from blood, sampled more than 35 days after vaccination. The TCR originated in a man in his forties or fifties who received an inactivated influenza vaccine. The CDR3 loop reads CASSLTAGGPHIGTQYF. The CDR3 bases are TGTGCCAGCAGTTTAACCGCGGGGGGGCCGCACATAGGTACGCAGTATTTT.